One sample yielded the 11 T cell receptor beta chains listed below, sequenced in a study of T cells in Graves' hyperthyroidism and ophthalmopathy. RNA transcripts gave rise to amplified TCR beta CDR3 regions. HTBI primers drove first-round RT-PCR of the TCR CDR3. TCRdb passed the multiplex PCR reads through MiXCR, listing each CDR3 protein once. The sample shows some 500,000 distinct CDR3 sequences, approximately 14% of them seen only once. Material: blood. Receptor source: a woman between 18 and 29 years old with Graves' hyperthyroidism.

This clonotype was counted many times. The chain employs TRBV20-1 and TRBJ2-3; TRBD2 matches 11 bases. The V gene end was trimmed by 8 bases and the J gene end by 1 base; junction bases not matched to a gene: 11. The CDR3 loop spans 16 amino acids. Germline assignment: CDR1 DFQATT and CDR2 SNEGSKA (reference sequence). CDR3 DNA sequence: TGCAGTTCCCGGACTAGCGGGCTCTCGGGCACAGATACGCAGTATTTT. Its translation is CSSRTSGLSGTDTQYF.

This clonotype was observed a handful of times. This rearrangement joins TRBV5-1 to TRBJ2-3, with a weak D call TRBD1 (6 bases). The CDR3 spans 14 residues. V shed 4 bases and J shed 2 bases, with 11 bases lying between them. CDR1 SGHRS and CDR2 YFSETQ come from the germline V gene. The CDR3 spells CASSRTGTTDTQYF. CDR3 bases: TGCGCCAGCAGCCGAACAGGGACCACAGATACGCAGTATTTT.

The chain carries TRBV11-2 and TRBJ2-5; no firm D call. CDR1 and CDR2 from the germline V gene are SGHAT and FQNNGV. The CDR3 spans 13 residues. V lost 6 bases and J lost 1, with 9 bases in between. The CDR3 loop is CASSDNRQETQYF. The CDR3 DNA reads TGTGCCAGCAGTGACAACCGCCAAGAGACCCAGTACTTC.

At least ten counts were recorded for this clonotype. The rearrangement uses TRBV7-2 and TRBJ2-1, with 12 bases that match TRBD2. Trimming took 2 bases from V and 9 from J; bases not matched to a gene: 5. CDR3 length: 15 amino acids. Germline CDR1 and CDR2: SGHTA and FQGNSA. The CDR3 protein is CASSLFPSGGGEQFF. Written as DNA, the CDR3 is TGTGCCAGCAGCTTATTCCCTAGCGGGGGGGGTGAGCAGTTCTTC.

This chain joins TRBV12-3 or TRBV12-4 and TRBJ2-1, with D unclear. CDR3 length equals 14 residues. With 6 bases removed from V and 2 bases from J, the gap between germline ends came to 11 bases. CDR3 DNA sequence: TGTGCCAGCAGCATGCCTAGTACCTACAATGAGCAGTTCTTC. It codes for CASSMPSTYNEQFF.

Only one count was recorded for this clonotype. This chain uses TRBV12-3 or TRBV12-4 with TRBJ1-1; D is possibly TRBD1 (5 bases). The CDR3 totals 15 residues. Trimming removed 1 base at V and 1 base at J, with 10 bases between. CDR3 coding DNA: TGTGCCAGCAGTTTAGATGGGGGTAAGAACACTGAAGCTTTCTTT. This translates into CASSLDGGKNTEAFF.

The chain is built from TRBV11-3 and TRBJ2-1; 9 bases map to TRBD1. The length of the CDR3 is 16 residues. The junction had 10 bases not matched to a gene; V was cut back by 3 bases and J by 7 bases. Germline V gene lookup returns CDR1 SGHNT and CDR2 YENEEA. The CDR3 sequence is CASSFRTGARINEQFF. The CDR3 region has the DNA TGTGCCAGCAGCTTTCGGACAGGGGCGAGGATAAATGAGCAGTTCTTC.

In its sample, this clonotype was seen many times. CDR3: CASSQDPGRRNEKLFF. The CDR3 coding sequence is TGTGCCAGCAGCCAAGATCCGGGACGGCGAAATGAAAAACTGTTTTTT. The J gene is TRBJ1-4, the V gene TRBV3-1; TRBD1 might be the D (5 bases). Trimming took off 0 bases at V and 5 bases at J, with 13 bases between the two ends. This CDR3 is 16 amino acids long. CDR1 is LGHDT and CDR2 is YNNKEL in the germline V gene (reference sequence). Combining the CDR3 with reference TRBV3-1 and TRBJ1-4 gives the whole variable domain DTAVSQTPKYLVTQMGNDKSIKCEQNLGHDTMYWYKQDSKKFLKIMFSYNNKELIINETVPNRFSPKSPDKAHLNLHINSLELGDSAVYFCASSQDPGRRNEKLFFGSGTQLSVL.

This clonotype showed up just a few times. The chain couples TRBV27 to TRBJ1-6; a possible D gene is TRBD1 (5 bases). Germline V lookup: CDR1 MNHEY, CDR2 SMNVEV (reference sequence). The CDR3 sequence is 16 residues long. V was trimmed by 7 bases and J by 0 bases, leaving 13 bases between them. The CDR3 reads CASTPRQSSYNSPLHF. The CDR3 region has the DNA TGTGCCAGCACCCCCAGACAGAGCTCCTATAATTCACCCCTCCACTTT.

The chain has TRBV6-5 and TRBJ1-4; D is possibly TRBD1 (5 bases). CDR1 and CDR2 (germline): MNHEY, SVGAGI. Between the trimmed V and J ends, which lost 8 bases and 8 bases, there was a span of 12 bases. The CDR3 totals 12 residues. CDR3 sequence: CASGQGGEKLFF. The CDR3, as DNA: TGTGCCAGCGGGCAGGGCGGGGAAAAACTGTTTTTT.

V and J are TRBV19 and TRBJ1-1; possible D gene TRBD1, 6 bases. Trimming removed 1 base from V and 0 bases from J, with 9 bases in between. The CDR3 is 15 residues long. CDR1 and CDR2 (germline): LNHDA, SQIVND (reference sequence). The CDR3 coding sequence is TGTGCCAGTAGTATAGCGTGGGGGCTGAACACTGAAGCTTTCTTT. Translating gives CASSIAWGLNTEAFF.